The clone carrying this TCR beta chain is a singleton in its sample. The data were obtained in a study of blood T cell repertoires in COVID-19. The CDR3 runs to 17 residues. V shed 4 bases and J 2 bases; nucleotides not matched to a gene: 11. In germline, CDR1 is SGHNT, CDR2 YYREEE (reference sequence). Authors' processing steps: Amplification with reference gene primers provided the estimates of nucleated cell counts. Some clones are missing from TCRdb's copy, which holds only in-frame ones; the method was immunoSEQ multiplex PCR. That table furnishes V, J and clone size, whereas the DNA furnished D and trimming. Of around 210,000 clones in the sample, about 88% were seen once.

The sample consisted of peripheral blood. This chain connects TRBV5-4 to TRBJ2-2, with TRBD2 matching over 7 bases. The TCR sequence derives from a man aged 45-65 years with COVID-19, enrolled during active disease. CDR3 coding DNA: TGTGCCAGCAGCCGCGACTCGGGAGGCCCAAACACCGGGGAGCTGTTTTTT. It translates to CASSRDSGGPNTGELFF.